These 28 T cell receptor beta chains came from one sample sequenced in a study of T-cell memory formation after mild COVID-19. Each CDR3 protein gets one entry after TCRdb re-called the 5' RACE reads with MiXCR. The sample gives 250,000 to 300,000 distinct CDR3 sequences, about a sixth of which show up once; more than 20% is in the top ten. Sequencing used PBMCs or a T cell subset sorted from them (not recorded which). All receptors derive from a man younger than 35 who had mild COVID-19 (a few samples of this study predate the infection). Cell type and time point are not known.

The rearrangement uses TRBV27 and TRBJ1-1; no definite D call. Germline V gene data show CDR1 as MNHEY and CDR2 as SMNVEV (reference sequence). The CDR3 spans 13 residues. V lost 5 bases, J lost 4 bases, and 11 bases lay in between. The CDR3 nucleotides are TGTGCCAGCAGTCGCGGTAGGGTCACTGAAGCTTTCTTT. Translation gives CASSRGRVTEAFF.

The chain combines TRBV6-1 with TRBJ1-2; D is unclear. The germline gives CDR1 MNHNS, CDR2 SASEGT. V dropped 5 bases and J dropped 12 bases, with 13 bases sitting between them. This CDR3 has 11 amino acids. The CDR3 DNA reads as TGTGCCAGCAGTCTTCTGGTCGGCGACACCTTC. Its translation: CASSLLVGDTF.

The chain is built from TRBV20-1 and TRBJ2-1; 8 positions agree with TRBD2. Germline CDR1 and CDR2: DFQATT and SNEGSKA (reference sequence). The CDR3 loop spans 14 amino acids. V dropped 2 bases and J dropped 7; count of bases not matched to a gene: 7. CDR3 bases: TGCAGTGCTAGACGAGAGACTAGCGCAAATGAGCAGTTCTTC. Its protein is CSARRETSANEQFF.

The rearrangement uses TRBV6-5 and TRBJ2-7; D is possibly TRBD2 (6 bases). The CDR3 has 13 residues. The germline CDR1 and CDR2 sequences are MNHEY and SVGAGI. Trimming pared 10 bases from V and 4 bases from J, leaving 17 bases between. CDR3 coding DNA: TGTGCCACCACACGCGGGGCCGTGTACGAGCAGTACTTC. It is translated as CATTRGAVYEQYF.

The J gene is TRBJ2-2, the V gene TRBV20-1; TRBD1 agrees at 9 bases. The CDR3 has 17 amino acids. CDR1 is DFQATT, CDR2 SNEGSKA, per germline (reference sequence). The V gene end was trimmed by 0 bases and the J gene end by 5 bases; junction bases not matched to a gene: 10. The CDR3 DNA sequence: TGCAGTGCTAGAGATCCCGACAGGGGGGATTCGACCGGGGAGCTGTTTTTT. Encoded protein: CSARDPDRGDSTGELFF.

The chain employs TRBV20-1 and TRBJ2-7; TRBD1 might be the D (5 bases). CDR3 size: 14 residues. The V and J ends lost 3 bases and 5 bases respectively, with 17 bases between them. In germline, CDR1 is DFQATT, CDR2 SNEGSKA (reference sequence). The CDR3 spells CSARHAQGTNEQYF. Here the CDR3 DNA reads TGCAGTGCTAGGCACGCCCAGGGTACGAACGAGCAGTACTTC.

The CDR3 reads CASSQDGQAYEQYF. As DNA, the CDR3 is TGTGCCAGCAGCCAAGATGGACAGGCGTACGAGCAGTACTTC. The rearrangement joins TRBV4-2 to TRBJ2-7, with 7 bases that match TRBD1. The germline gives CDR1 LGHNA, CDR2 YNFKEQ. This CDR3 has 14 residues. V dropped 0 bases and J dropped 4; count of bases not matched to a gene: 3.

V and J are TRBV19 and TRBJ1-2; TRBD1 agrees at 8 bases. This CDR3 spans 15 amino acids. V trimming: 5 bases; J trimming: 4 bases; junction bases outside the gene matches: 9. Germline CDR1 and CDR2: LNHDA and SQIVND (reference sequence). CDR3 protein: CASSGQTGASYGYTF. The CDR3 DNA reads TGTGCCAGTAGTGGCCAGACAGGGGCGTCCTATGGCTACACCTTC.

This clonotype was observed a handful of times. The CDR3, as DNA: TGCGCCAGCAGCCAAGTGGGGGGGAGGGACGCTGAAGCTTTCTTT. This codes for CASSQVGGRDAEAFF. The rearrangement uses TRBV4-1 and TRBJ1-1, with D possibly being TRBD1 (5 bases). CDR3 length: 15 residues. CDR1 and CDR2 (germline): MGHRA, YSYEKL. V was trimmed by 1 base and J by 6 bases, leaving 15 bases between them.

The table lists this clonotype with many counts. The V gene is TRBV24-1, the J gene TRBJ2-2, with 9 bases identical to TRBD1. The germline gives CDR1 KGHDR, CDR2 SFDVKD. This CDR3 region has 14 residues. V lost 5 bases to trimming and J lost 3 bases; unmatched junction nucleotides: 0. CDR3 coding DNA: TGTGCCACCAGTGGGACAGGGGACACCGGGGAGCTGTTTTTT. Its protein is CATSGTGDTGELFF.

DNA of the CDR3: TGTGCCAGCAGATCTGACAGTTACAATGAGCAGTTCTTC. Translated, it gives CASRSDSYNEQFF. The chain joins TRBV12-3 or TRBV12-4 to TRBJ2-1, with D perhaps TRBD1 (5 bases). This CDR3 has 13 amino acids. The germline V and J ends were trimmed by 6 bases and 4 bases, with 10 bases remaining between them.

This clonotype appeared a few times. V usage is TRBV4-3 and J usage is TRBJ1-2, with TRBD1 matching over 9 bases. The germline CDR1 and CDR2 sequences are LGHNA and YSLEER. V lost 4 bases, J lost 4 bases, and 4 bases stayed unmatched. This CDR3 comprises 14 residues. CDR3 sequence: CASSPRQGVYGYTF. CDR3 DNA: TGCGCCAGCAGCCCGCGACAGGGGGTCTATGGCTACACCTTC.

The sample holds a few counts of this clonotype. V gene TRBV5-1 combines with J gene TRBJ1-3; maybe TRBD1 (5 bases). Germline-derived CDR1 and CDR2 are SGHRS and YFSETQ. V was clipped by 5 bases and J by 1 base, with 10 bases between them. The CDR3 covers 14 residues. CDR3 DNA sequence: TGCGCCAGCAGTACAGGTCAATCTGGAAACACCATATATTTT. Translated, it gives CASSTGQSGNTIYF.

The table lists this clonotype with a few counts. This chain joins TRBV24-1 and TRBJ2-3, with D perhaps TRBD2 (6 bases). This CDR3 spans 15 amino acids. CDR1 and CDR2 from the germline V gene are KGHDR and SFDVKD. V lost 0 bases and J 5 bases, leaving 11 bases between the germline ends. The CDR3 loop is CATSDLWGTGDTQYF. Here the CDR3 DNA reads TGTGCCACCAGTGATTTGTGGGGGACTGGAGATACGCAGTATTTT.

This clonotype has just a few counts. As DNA, the CDR3 is TGTGCCAGCAGTGCTGCGGGGGGGCCCCTCTACGAGCAGTACGTC. Amino acids: CASSAAGGPLYEQYV. The J gene is TRBJ2-7, the V gene TRBV6-6; 9 positions match TRBD2. V lost 5 bases, J lost 3 bases, and 8 bases stayed unmatched. Germline CDR1 and CDR2: MNHNY and SVGAGI (reference sequence). The CDR3 totals 15 residues.

Only a few counts were recorded for this clonotype. The V gene is TRBV7-6, the J gene TRBJ1-2, with D unresolved. The CDR3 totals 14 residues. V was pared by 5 bases and J by 0 bases, with 10 bases between. Germline CDR1 reads SGHVS; CDR2 reads FNYEAQ. The CDR3 region is CASSQGPANYGYTF. The CDR3 coding sequence is TGTGCCAGCAGCCAAGGACCAGCTAACTATGGCTACACCTTC.

The chain couples TRBV6-5 to TRBJ1-4, with 8 bases aligning to TRBD1. Trimming cost V 5 bases and J 8 bases; bases outside gene matches: 16. The CDR3 sequence is 17 residues long. Germline V gene lookup returns CDR1 MNHEY and CDR2 SVGAGI. CDR3 bases: TGTGCCAGCAGTAAATACACTCAGGGGGCTTTTGGGGAAAAACTGTTTTTT. The encoded protein is CASSKYTQGAFGEKLFF.

The rearrangement uses TRBV11-2 and TRBJ1-4; 9 bases are shared with TRBD1. Germline V CDR1 and CDR2: SGHAT, FQNNGV. Trimming removed 6 bases from V and 10 bases from J; junction bases left unmatched: 12. The length of the CDR3 is 15 residues. This chain's CDR3 is CASRSPGQGSGKLFF. The CDR3 DNA is TGTGCCAGCAGATCACCGGGACAGGGTAGCGGAAAACTGTTTTTT.

This clonotype was counted a few times. The rearrangement uses TRBV11-1 and TRBJ2-6; no clear D. This CDR3 is 14 amino acids long. The V and J ends lost 1 base and 2 bases respectively, with 3 bases between them. From germline, CDR1 is SGHAT and CDR2 FQDESV (reference sequence). CDR3 sequence: CASSLVTGANVLTF. CDR3 bases: TGTGCCAGCAGCTTAGTCACTGGGGCCAACGTCCTGACTTTC. Supplemented by reference TRBV11-1 and TRBJ2-6, the full variable domain reads EAEVAQSPRYKITEKSQAVAFWCDPISGHATLYWYRQILGQGPELLVQFQDESVVDDSQLPKDRFSAERLKGVDSTLKIQPAELGDSAMYLCASSLVTGANVLTFGAGSRLTVL.

This clonotype has only a few counts. V gene TRBV7-9 combines with J gene TRBJ1-3, with D possibly being TRBD1 (6 bases). The CDR3 length is 14 residues. The germline gives CDR1 SEHNR, CDR2 FQNEAQ (reference sequence). V lost 7 bases and J lost 0, with 10 bases in between. DNA of the CDR3: TGTGCCAGCACCGCCAGGGGCTCTGGAAACACCATATATTTT. Protein product: CASTARGSGNTIYF.

The rearrangement joins TRBV4-3 to TRBJ2-3; perhaps TRBD2 as D (6 bases). The germline CDR1 and CDR2 sequences are LGHNA and YSLEER. The CDR3 covers 16 residues. V gave up 5 bases and J gave up 4 bases, with 19 bases separating them. The CDR3 is CASSSGGSLRADTQYF. As DNA, the CDR3 is TGCGCCAGCAGCTCTGGGGGGAGCCTCCGAGCAGATACGCAGTATTTT.

This clonotype was seen a few times. This chain links TRBV7-9 with TRBJ1-1, with D hard to call. Trimming pared 1 base from V and 2 bases from J, leaving 8 bases between. Germline values: CDR1 SEHNR, CDR2 FQNEAQ (reference sequence). CDR3 length: 14 amino acids. CDR3 DNA: TGTGCCAGCAGCTTAGGGACCGACAACACTGAAGCTTTCTTT. The encoded protein is CASSLGTDNTEAFF.

The V call is TRBV5-1, the J call TRBJ2-3, with D hard to call. The CDR3 is made up of 15 amino acids. Germline V CDR1 and CDR2: SGHRS, YFSETQ. The V end was cut by 0 bases, the J end by 2 bases, with 10 bases between. The CDR3 spells CASSLASVTTDTQYF. CDR3 coding DNA: TGCGCCAGCAGCTTGGCCTCGGTTACCACAGATACGCAGTATTTT.

This clonotype was seen a few times. The rearrangement joins TRBV11-2 to TRBJ2-1, with TRBD1 as a possible D gene (5 bases). V was cut by 9 bases and J by 5 bases, with 20 bases left in between. This CDR3 region has 15 residues. Germline assignment: CDR1 SGHAT and CDR2 FQNNGV. The CDR3 loop reads CASMTGRRGNNEQFF. CDR3 DNA: TGTGCCAGTATGACTGGCAGAAGGGGAAACAATGAGCAGTTCTTC. Full variable domain (rest looked up from reference TRBV11-2 and TRBJ2-1): EAGVAQSPRYKIIEKRQSVAFWCNPISGHATLYWYQQILGQGPKLLIQFQNNGVVDDSQLPKDRFSAERLKGVDSTLKIQPAKLEDSAVYLCASMTGRRGNNEQFFGPGTRLTVL.

This sequence joins TRBV5-1 and TRBJ2-7; D perhaps matches TRBD1 (6 bases). CDR1 and CDR2 (germline): SGHRS, YFSETQ. The CDR3 has 13 amino acids. Between the trimmed V and J ends, which lost 1 base and 3 bases, there was a span of 8 bases. The CDR3 region is CASSLTGIYEQYF. The CDR3 DNA reads TGCGCCAGCAGCTTGACAGGGATCTACGAGCAGTACTTC.

This clonotype appeared many times. The chain employs TRBV7-2 and TRBJ2-3; 7 bases map to TRBD2. Looked up from germline, CDR1 is SGHTA and CDR2 is FQGNSA. CDR3 length equals 14 residues. Germline trimming cut 6 bases from V and 0 bases from J; bases unmatched to any gene: 3. CDR3: CASRGGGSTDTQYF. As DNA, the CDR3 is TGTGCCAGCAGAGGCGGGGGAAGCACAGATACGCAGTATTTT.

The gene calls are TRBV5-1 and TRBJ1-4; D is perhaps TRBD1 (5 bases). The germline V and J ends were trimmed by 0 bases and 8 bases, with 11 bases remaining between them. The CDR3 runs to 14 residues. Germline V CDR1 and CDR2: SGHRS, YFSETQ. Here the CDR3 DNA reads TGCGCCAGCAGCTTGGTCGGGGCAGAGGAAAAACTGTTTTTT. It is translated as CASSLVGAEEKLFF. The complete variable domain, with remaining parts taken from reference TRBV5-1 and TRBJ1-4, reads KAGVTQTPRYLIKTRGQQVTLSCSPISGHRSVSWYQQTPGQGLQFLFEYFSETQRNKGNFPGRFSGRQFSNSRSEMNVSTLELGDSALYLCASSLVGAEEKLFFGSGTQLSVL.

This clonotype showed up just a few times. This chain connects TRBV7-2 to TRBJ1-1; D unclear. The CDR3 has 15 amino acids. V lost 1 base and J lost 0, with 9 bases in between. From germline, CDR1 is SGHTA and CDR2 FQGNSA. For the CDR3, the DNA is TGTGCCAGCAGCTTAGTAGTCACGATGAACACTGAAGCTTTCTTT. Protein: CASSLVVTMNTEAFF.